This TCR beta chain is from a study of molecular identifiers for immune sequencing clone quantification (dated by TCRdb to about 2018). Study-level background: In a replicate experiment, RNA from roughly 20,000 or 100,000 naive CD8 T cells was split into five aliquots, four of which were sequenced. This methods study used CD8 T cells to benchmark TCR RNA copy counting and molecular-identifier clustering-based TCR repertoire sequencing (MIDCIRS).

Libraries of naive CD8 T cells were generated from about 19,000 to 1,100,000 sorted cells, with 10%, 30% or 50% of the purified RNA used. Naive CD8 T cells were FACS-sorted as CD8+CD4-CCR7+CD45RA+ on a BD FACSAria II into RLT Plus buffer. Roughly ten TCR copies' worth of Jurkat RNA were spiked into roughly 20,000-1,000,000 naive CD8 T cell samples to test detection sensitivity. Enrichment of CD8 T cells was done with RosetteSep CD8+ T Cell Enrichment Cocktail plus Ficoll-Paque, and ACK red cell lysis came afterward. Looking up the germline V gene (reference sequence) yields CDR1 MNHEY and CDR2 SMNVEV. The CDR3 goes from the cysteine to the phenylalanine over 14 residues. Only the CDR3 DNA stays, 42 bases, in frame from base 1. V loses 6 bases of germline sequence and J loses 1 base, and the interval between the two ends is 13 bases. The method behind the library was PCR. TCRdb lists the instrument as NextSeq 500. Bulk TCR libraries were made following a previously described method, with the TCR primers given in Table S5. The Qiagen AllPrep DNA/RNA kit was used to purify total RNA. Before analysis, reads from multiple sequencing runs of the same library were pooled. As for the original processing: Reads were retained only if an exact TCR constant sequence was present, and the retained reads were trimmed to 150 nt and grouped according to their 12-nt molecular barcodes. Reads in each barcode group were sub-clustered using a 15% Levenshtein threshold, and a quality-weighted consensus sequence was built for each RNA molecule. Non-functional sequences were filtered out, along with any lower-count sequence sitting one edit away from another sequence. Based on fitting two negative binomial distributions, any barcode sub-cluster with under 20% of the maximum read count was discarded. In TCRdb, the public reads were trimmed at Q25 with fastp and aligned with MiXCR, with productive beta chains retained. Entries are consolidated by CDR3 protein sequence, retaining the most common genes and DNA. None of the V and J calls come from the authors' own analysis; TCRdb made them. Counted in this sample were approximately 93,000 distinct CDR3 sequences; approximately 25% of them appeared once. About 0.73% of the sample is held by the ten biggest clonotypes.

Overall study results and their limits: Spiked-in Jurkat TCR RNA (roughly 10 copies' worth), which is not part of the donor repertoire, was contained in the naive libraries. Modeling estimated about three recovered TCR RNA copies per cell, compared with 9.5 to 10 by digital PCR, which implies roughly 27% capture efficiency. In CMV-specific effector cells, clones with more than 20 RNA copies accounted for over 97% of molecules, whereas in naive cells such clones accounted for under 1%. Highly expanded clone sizes could be underestimated because identical TCR molecules may share a barcode. When barcode sub-clustering was not used, chimeric consensus sequences inflated TCR diversity, with chimeras reaching as high as 47%. Spiked-in Jurkat TCR RNA equal to a single cell's worth was reported to be detectable even within 1,100,000 naive CD8 T cells.

This clonotype was counted a few times. Its antigen target is currently unknown. No much larger clonotype is one base removed from it; base qualities were not supplied. The TCR was taken from a human donor in good health. Some libraries in this study had Jurkat cell RNA spiked in. Material: naive CD8+ T cells from blood, with Jurkat cell RNA spiked in. The sample's cell subset or site label, decoded: FACS-sorted CD8+CD4-CCR7+CD45RA+ naive T cells. This chain is built from TRBV27 and TRBJ2-7; the D gene remains uncertain. The CDR3 reads as follows: CASSPIDRSYEQYF. The bases are TGTGCCAGCAGCCCTATCGACCGGTCCTACGAGCAGTACTTC.